This T cell receptor beta chain was identified in a study of cytomegalovirus exposure and HLA in healthy donors. Comment on this clone: As yet, its antigen is unknown.

Findings and caveats of the study: Among the CMV-associated chains, three were confirmed in vitro as specific for CMV antigens. Sequencing depth across donors, presence/absence analyses assumed, was roughly uniform.

Losses at the gene ends were 3 bases for V and 6 bases for J; bases not matched to a gene: 5. This CDR3 region has 15 residues. Germline values: CDR1 SGHRS, CDR2 YFSETQ. The PCR contained 60 Vbeta and 13 Jbeta primers. Profiling relied on immunoSEQ multiplex PCR, and the TCRdb table lists in-frame clones only, not all of them. Recorded for this sample: more than 130,000 clones. The chain recombines TRBV5-1 with TRBJ1-4; TRBD1 matches at 10 bases. Sequenced: PBMCs. This TCR was sampled from a man in his forties in good health and CMV-seronegative. The CDR3 DNA sequence: TGCGCCAGCAGCTCGGAGACAGGGGGCGATGAAAAACTGTTTTTT. Amino acid sequence: CASSSETGGDEKLFF.